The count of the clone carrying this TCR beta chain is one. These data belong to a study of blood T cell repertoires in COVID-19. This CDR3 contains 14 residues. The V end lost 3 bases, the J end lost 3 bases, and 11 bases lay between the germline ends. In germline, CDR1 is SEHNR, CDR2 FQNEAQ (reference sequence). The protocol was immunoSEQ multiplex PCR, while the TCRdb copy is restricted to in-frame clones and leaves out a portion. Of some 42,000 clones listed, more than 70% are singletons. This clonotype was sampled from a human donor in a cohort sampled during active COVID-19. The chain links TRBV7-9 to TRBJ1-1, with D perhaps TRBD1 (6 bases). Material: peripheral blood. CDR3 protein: CASSFGGADTEAFF. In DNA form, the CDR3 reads TGTGCCAGCAGCTTTGGGGGCGCGGACACTGAAGCTTTCTTT.